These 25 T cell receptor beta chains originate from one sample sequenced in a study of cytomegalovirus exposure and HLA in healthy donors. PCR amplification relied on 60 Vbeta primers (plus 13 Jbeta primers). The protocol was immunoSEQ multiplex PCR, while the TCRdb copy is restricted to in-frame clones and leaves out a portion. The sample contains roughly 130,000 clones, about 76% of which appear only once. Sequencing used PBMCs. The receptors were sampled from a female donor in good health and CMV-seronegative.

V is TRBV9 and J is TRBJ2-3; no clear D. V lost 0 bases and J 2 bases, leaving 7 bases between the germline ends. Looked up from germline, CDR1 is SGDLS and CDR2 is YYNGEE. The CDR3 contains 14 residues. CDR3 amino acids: CASSVEPVTDTQYF. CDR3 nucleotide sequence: TGTGCCAGCAGCGTAGAGCCCGTCACAGATACGCAGTATTTT. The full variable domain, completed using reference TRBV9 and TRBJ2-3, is DSGVTQTPKHLITATGQRVTLRCSPRSGDLSVYWYQQSLDQGLQFLIQYYNGEERAKGNILERFSAQQFPDLHSELNLSSLELGDSALYFCASSVEPVTDTQYFGPGTRLTVL.

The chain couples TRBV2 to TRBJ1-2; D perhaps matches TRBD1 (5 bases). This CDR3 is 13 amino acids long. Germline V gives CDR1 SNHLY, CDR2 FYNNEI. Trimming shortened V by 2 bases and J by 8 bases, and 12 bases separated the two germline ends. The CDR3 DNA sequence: TGTGCCAGCAGTGAAAATGGGGCGAGGGGCTACACCTTC. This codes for CASSENGARGYTF.

The CDR3 spells CASSPDLATESEQYF. In nucleotides, the CDR3 is TGTGCCAGCAGCCCTGATTTGGCTACAGAGTCCGAGCAGTACTTC. The chain has TRBV5-4 and TRBJ2-7; no clear D. The V gene lost 4 bases and the J gene lost 6 bases, with 20 bases spanning the gap. The CDR3 runs to 15 residues. CDR1 and CDR2 from the germline V gene are SGHNT and YYREEE (reference sequence).

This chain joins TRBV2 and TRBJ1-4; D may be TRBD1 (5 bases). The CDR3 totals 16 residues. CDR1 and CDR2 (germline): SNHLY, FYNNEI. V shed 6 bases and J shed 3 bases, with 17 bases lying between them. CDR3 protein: CASSGGARGSNEKLFF. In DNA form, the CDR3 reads TGTGCCAGCAGCGGGGGTGCAAGGGGTTCTAATGAAAAACTGTTTTTT.

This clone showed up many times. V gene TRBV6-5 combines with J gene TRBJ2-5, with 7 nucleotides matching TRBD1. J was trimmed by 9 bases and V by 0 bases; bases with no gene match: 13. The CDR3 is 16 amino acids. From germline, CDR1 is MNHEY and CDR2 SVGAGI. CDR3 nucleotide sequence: TGTGCCAGCAGTTACTCGAACAGGGGCCCCTTCGTTCCCCAGTACTTC. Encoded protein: CASSYSNRGPFVPQYF.

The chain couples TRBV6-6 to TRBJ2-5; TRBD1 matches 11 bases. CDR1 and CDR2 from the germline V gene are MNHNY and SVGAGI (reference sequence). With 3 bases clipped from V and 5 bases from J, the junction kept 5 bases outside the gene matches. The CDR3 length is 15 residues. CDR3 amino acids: CASSYYGTGGETQYF. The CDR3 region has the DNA TGTGCCAGCAGTTATTACGGGACAGGGGGTGAGACCCAGTACTTC.

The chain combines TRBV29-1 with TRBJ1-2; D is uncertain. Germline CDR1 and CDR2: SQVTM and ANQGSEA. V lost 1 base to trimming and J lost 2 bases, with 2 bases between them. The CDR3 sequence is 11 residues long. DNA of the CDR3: TGCAGCGTTGAAGTAAACTATGGCTACACCTTC. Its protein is CSVEVNYGYTF.

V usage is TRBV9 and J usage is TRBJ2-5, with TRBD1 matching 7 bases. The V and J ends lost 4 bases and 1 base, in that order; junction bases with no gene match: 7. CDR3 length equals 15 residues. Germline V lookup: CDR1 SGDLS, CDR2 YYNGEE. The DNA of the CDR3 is TGTGCCAGCAGCCCTCCCCGACAGGGCCAAGAGACCCAGTACTTC. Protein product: CASSPPRQGQETQYF.

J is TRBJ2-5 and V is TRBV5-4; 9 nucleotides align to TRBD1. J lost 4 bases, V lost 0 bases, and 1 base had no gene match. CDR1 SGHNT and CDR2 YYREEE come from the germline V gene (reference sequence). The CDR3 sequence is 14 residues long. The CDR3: CASSLGQGVETQYF. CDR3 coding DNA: TGTGCCAGCAGCTTGGGACAGGGGGTAGAGACCCAGTACTTC.

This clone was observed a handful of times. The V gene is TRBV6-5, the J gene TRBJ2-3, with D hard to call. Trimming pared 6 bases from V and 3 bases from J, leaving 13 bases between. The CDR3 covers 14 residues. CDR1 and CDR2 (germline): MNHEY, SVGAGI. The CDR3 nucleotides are TGTGCCAGCAGAAATCTAGGAAATACAGATACGCAGTATTTT. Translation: CASRNLGNTDTQYF.

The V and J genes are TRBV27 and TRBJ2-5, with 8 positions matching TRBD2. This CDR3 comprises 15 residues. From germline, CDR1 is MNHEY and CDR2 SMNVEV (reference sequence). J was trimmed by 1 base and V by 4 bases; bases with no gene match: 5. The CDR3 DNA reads TGTGCCAGCAGTTGGGCTAGCGGGTTCCAAGAGACCCAGTACTTC. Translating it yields CASSWASGFQETQYF.

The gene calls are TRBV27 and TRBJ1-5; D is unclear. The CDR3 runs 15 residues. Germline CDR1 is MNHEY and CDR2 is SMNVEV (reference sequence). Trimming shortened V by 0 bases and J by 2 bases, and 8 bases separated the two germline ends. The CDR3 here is CASSLSGMGNQPQHF. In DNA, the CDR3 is TGTGCCAGCAGTTTATCCGGGATGGGCAATCAGCCCCAGCATTTT.

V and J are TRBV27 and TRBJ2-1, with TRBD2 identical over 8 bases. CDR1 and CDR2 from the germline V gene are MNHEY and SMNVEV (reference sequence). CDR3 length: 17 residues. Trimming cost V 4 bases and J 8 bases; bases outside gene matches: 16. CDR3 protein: CASSSPRWSGGRDEQFF. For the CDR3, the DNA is TGTGCCAGCAGTTCCCCGAGGTGGAGCGGGGGCCGCGATGAGCAGTTCTTC.

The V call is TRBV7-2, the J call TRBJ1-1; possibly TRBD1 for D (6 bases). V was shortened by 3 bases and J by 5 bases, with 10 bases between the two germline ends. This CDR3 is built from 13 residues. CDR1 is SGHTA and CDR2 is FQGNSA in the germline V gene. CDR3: CASSFKGGTEAFF. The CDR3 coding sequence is TGTGCCAGCAGCTTTAAGGGGGGGACTGAAGCTTTCTTT.

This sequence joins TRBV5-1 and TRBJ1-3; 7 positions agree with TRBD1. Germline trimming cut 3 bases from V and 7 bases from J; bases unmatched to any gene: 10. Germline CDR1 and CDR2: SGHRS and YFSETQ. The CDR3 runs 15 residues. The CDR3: CASSSKQGSGNTIYF. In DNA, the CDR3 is TGCGCCAGCAGCTCAAAACAGGGGTCGGGGAACACCATATATTTT.

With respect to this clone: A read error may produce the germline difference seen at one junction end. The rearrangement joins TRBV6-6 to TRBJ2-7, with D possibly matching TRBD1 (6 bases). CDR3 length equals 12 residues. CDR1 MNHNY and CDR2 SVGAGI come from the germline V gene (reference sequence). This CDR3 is CANSIQGYEQYF. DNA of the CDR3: TGTGCCAACAGTATACAGGGATACGAGCAGTACTTC.

The CDR3 nucleotides read TGTGCCACCAGCAGATCCCCTATGAGGAGGGAGCAGTTCTTC. It codes for CATSRSPMRREQFF. The J gene is TRBJ2-1, the V gene TRBV15, with D perhaps matching TRBD2 (5 bases). Germline assignment: CDR1 LNHNV and CDR2 YYDKDF (reference sequence). V was cut by 2 bases and J by 10 bases, with 15 bases left in between. The CDR3 has 14 amino acids. Combining the CDR3 with reference TRBV15 and TRBJ2-1 gives the whole variable domain DAMVIQNPRYQVTQFGKPVTLSCSQTLNHNVMYWYQQKSSQAPKLLFHYYDKDFNNEADTPDNFQSRRPNTSFCFLDIRSPGLGDTAMYLCATSRSPMRREQFFGPGTRLTVL.

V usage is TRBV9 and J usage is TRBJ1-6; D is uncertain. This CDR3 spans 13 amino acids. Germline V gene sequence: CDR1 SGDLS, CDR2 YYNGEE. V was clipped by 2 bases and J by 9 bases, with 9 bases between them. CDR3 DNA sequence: TGTGCCAGCAGCGTGAGGGCGGGTTCACCCCTCCACTTT. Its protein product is CASSVRAGSPLHF.

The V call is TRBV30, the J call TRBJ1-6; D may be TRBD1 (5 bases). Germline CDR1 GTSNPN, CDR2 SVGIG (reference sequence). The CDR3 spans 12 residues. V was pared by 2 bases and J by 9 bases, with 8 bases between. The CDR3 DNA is TGTGCCTGGAGTACAAGGGGTTCACCCCTCCACTTT. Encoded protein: CAWSTRGSPLHF. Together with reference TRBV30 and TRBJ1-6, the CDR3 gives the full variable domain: SQTIHQWPATLVQPVGSPLSLECTVEGTSNPNLYWYRQAAGRGLQLLFYSVGIGQISSEVPQNLSASRPQDRQFILSSKKLLLSDSGFYLCAWSTRGSPLHFGNGTRLTVT.

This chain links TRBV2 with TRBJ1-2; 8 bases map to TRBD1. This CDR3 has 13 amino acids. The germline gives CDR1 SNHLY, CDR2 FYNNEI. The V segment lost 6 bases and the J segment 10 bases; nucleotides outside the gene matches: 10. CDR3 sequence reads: CASSEDRELAYTF. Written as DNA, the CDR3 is TGTGCCAGCAGCGAGGACAGGGAGCTGGCCTACACCTTC.

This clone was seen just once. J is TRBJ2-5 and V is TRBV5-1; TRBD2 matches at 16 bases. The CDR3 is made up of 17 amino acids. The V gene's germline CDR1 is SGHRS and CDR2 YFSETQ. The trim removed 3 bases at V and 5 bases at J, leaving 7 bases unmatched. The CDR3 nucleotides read TGCGCCAGCAGCTCGGGGACTAGCGGGAGGGCCTGGGAGACCCAGTACTTC. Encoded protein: CASSSGTSGRAWETQYF.

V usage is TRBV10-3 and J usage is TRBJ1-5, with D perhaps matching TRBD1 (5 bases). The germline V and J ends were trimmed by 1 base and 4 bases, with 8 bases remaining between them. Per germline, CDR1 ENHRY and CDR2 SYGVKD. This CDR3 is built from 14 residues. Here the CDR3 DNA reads TGTGCCATCAGTGAGTTTGACAGAAATCAGCCCCAGCATTTT. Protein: CAISEFDRNQPQHF.

The CDR3 reads CASSQDFGEQYF. The DNA for the CDR3 is TGCGCCAGCAGCCAAGATTTCGGGGAGCAGTACTTC. The genes are TRBV4-3 and TRBJ2-7, with D hard to call. Trimming shortened V by 0 bases and J by 7 bases, and 7 bases separated the two germline ends. Germline values: CDR1 LGHNA, CDR2 YSLEER. The CDR3 length is 12 residues.

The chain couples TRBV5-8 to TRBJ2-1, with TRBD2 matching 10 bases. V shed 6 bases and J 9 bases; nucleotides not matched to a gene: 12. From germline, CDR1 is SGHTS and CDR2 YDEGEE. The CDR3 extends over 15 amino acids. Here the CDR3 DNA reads TGTGCCAGCACCCTGCGCGTAGCGGGGGGTAGTGAGCAGTTCTTC. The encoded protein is CASTLRVAGGSEQFF.

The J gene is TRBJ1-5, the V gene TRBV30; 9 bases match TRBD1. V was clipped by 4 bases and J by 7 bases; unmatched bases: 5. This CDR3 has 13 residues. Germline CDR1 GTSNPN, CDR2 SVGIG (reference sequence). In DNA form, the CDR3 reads TGTGCCTGGAAGACAGGGGGGGACCAGCCCCAGCATTTT. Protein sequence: CAWKTGGDQPQHF.